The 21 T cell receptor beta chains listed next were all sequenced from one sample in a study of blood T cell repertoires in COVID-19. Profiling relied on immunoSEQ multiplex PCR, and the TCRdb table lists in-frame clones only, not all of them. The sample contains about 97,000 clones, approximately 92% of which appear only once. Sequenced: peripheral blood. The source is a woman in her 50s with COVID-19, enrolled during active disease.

For the CDR3, the DNA is TGTGCCAGCAGCGGGAATCAGCCCCAGCATTTT. This sequence encodes CASSGNQPQHF. This sequence joins TRBV28 and TRBJ1-5; D gene ambiguous. Germline V CDR1 and CDR2: MDHEN, SYDVKM. The CDR3 has 11 amino acids. V lost 6 bases, J lost 4 bases, and 4 bases lay in between.

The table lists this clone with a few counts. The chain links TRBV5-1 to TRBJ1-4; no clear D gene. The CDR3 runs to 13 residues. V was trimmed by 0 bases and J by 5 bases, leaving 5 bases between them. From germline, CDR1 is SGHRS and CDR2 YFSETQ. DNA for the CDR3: TGCGCCAGCAGCTTGGGCAGGAATGAAAAACTGTTTTTT. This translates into CASSLGRNEKLFF.

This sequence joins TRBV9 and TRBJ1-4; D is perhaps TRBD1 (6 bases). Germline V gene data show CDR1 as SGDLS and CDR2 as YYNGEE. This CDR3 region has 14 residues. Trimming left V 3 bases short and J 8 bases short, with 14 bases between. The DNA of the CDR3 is TGTGCCAGCAGCGAGACAGGTCATCGGGAAAAACTGTTTTTT. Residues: CASSETGHREKLFF.

The CDR3 sequence: CASSSRQALYNSPLHF. CDR3 bases: TGTGCCAGCAGCTCCCGACAGGCCCTCTATAATTCACCCCTCCACTTT. This sequence joins TRBV7-9 and TRBJ1-6; possible D gene TRBD1, 6 bases. The CDR3 length is 16 residues. V was cut by 4 bases and J by 3 bases, with 13 bases left in between. CDR1 SEHNR and CDR2 FQNEAQ come from the germline V gene (reference sequence).

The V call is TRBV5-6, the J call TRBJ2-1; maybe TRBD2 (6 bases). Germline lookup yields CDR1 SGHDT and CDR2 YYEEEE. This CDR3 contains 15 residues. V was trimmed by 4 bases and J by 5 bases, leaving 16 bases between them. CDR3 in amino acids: CASSQTSQSDNEQFF. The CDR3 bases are TGTGCCAGCAGCCAGACTAGTCAGTCTGACAATGAGCAGTTCTTC. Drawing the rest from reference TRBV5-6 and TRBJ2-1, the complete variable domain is DAGVTQSPTHLIKTRGQQVTLRCSPKSGHDTVSWYQQALGQGPQFIFQYYEEEERQRGNFPDRFSGHQFPNYSSELNVNALLLGDSALYLCASSQTSQSDNEQFFGPGTRLTVL.

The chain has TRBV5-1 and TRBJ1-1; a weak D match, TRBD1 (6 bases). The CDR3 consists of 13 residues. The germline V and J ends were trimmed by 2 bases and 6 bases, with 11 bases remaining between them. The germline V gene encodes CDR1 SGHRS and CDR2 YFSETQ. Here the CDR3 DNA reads TGCGCCAGCAGCTTACAGGGTAGCGCTGAAGCTTTCTTT. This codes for CASSLQGSAEAFF.

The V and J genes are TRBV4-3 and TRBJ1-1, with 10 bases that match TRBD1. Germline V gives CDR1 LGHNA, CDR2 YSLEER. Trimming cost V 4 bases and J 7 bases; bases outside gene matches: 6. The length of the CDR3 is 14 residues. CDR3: CASSLGQGVNEAFF. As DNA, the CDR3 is TGCGCCAGCAGCCTCGGACAGGGGGTTAATGAAGCTTTCTTT.

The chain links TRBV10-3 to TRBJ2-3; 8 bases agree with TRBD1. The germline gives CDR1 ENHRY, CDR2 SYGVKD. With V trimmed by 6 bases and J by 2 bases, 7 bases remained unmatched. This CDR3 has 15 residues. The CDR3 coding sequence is TGTGCCATCAGGCCCGGGGACAGGCTCACAGATACGCAGTATTTT. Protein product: CAIRPGDRLTDTQYF.

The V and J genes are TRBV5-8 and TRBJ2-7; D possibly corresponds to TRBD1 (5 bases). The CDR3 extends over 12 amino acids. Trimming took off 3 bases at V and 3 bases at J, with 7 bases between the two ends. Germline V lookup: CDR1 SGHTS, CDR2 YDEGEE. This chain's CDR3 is CASSYRFYEQYF. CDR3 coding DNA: TGTGCCAGCAGCTACAGGTTCTACGAGCAGTACTTC. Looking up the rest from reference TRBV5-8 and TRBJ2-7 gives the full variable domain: EAGVTQSPTHLIKTRGQQATLRCSPISGHTSVYWYQQALGLGLQFLLWYDEGEERNRGNFPPRFSGRQFPNYSSELNVNALELEDSALYLCASSYRFYEQYFGPGTRLTVT.

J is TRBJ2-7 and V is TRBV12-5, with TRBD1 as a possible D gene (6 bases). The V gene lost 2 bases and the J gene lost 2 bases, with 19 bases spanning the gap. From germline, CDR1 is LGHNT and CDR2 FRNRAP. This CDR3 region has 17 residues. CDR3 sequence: CASGLSRQGFMTYEQYF. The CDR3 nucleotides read TGTGCTAGTGGTTTGTCCCGGCAGGGGTTCATGACCTACGAGCAGTACTTC.

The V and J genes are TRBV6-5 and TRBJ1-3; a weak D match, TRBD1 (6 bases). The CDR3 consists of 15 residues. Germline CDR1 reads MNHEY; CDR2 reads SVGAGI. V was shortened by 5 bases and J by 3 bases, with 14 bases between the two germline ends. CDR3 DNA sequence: TGTGCCAGCAGTCAAACAGGGTCGGATGGAAACACCATATATTTT. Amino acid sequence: CASSQTGSDGNTIYF.

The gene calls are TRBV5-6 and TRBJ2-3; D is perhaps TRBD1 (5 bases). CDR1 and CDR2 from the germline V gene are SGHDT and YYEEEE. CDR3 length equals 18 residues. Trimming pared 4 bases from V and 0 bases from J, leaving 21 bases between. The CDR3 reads CASSNVVRGTLSTDTQYF. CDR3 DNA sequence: TGTGCCAGCAGCAATGTGGTAAGGGGCACCCTTAGCACAGATACGCAGTATTTT.

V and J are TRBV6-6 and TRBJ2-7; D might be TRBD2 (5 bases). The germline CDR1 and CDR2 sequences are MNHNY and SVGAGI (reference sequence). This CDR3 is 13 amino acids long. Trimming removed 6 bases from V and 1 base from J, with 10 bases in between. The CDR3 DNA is TGTGCCAGCAGCACCGACTATTCCTACGAGCAGTACGTC. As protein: CASSTDYSYEQYV.

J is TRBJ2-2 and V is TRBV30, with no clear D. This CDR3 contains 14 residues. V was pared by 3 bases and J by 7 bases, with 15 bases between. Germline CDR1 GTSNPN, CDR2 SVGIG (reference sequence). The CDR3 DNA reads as TGTGCCTGGAGAATGGAGATCTTGGGCGGGGAGCTGTTTTTT. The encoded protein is CAWRMEILGGELFF.

The CDR3 nucleotides are TGTGCCAGCAGGACAGGGTTTGAGCAGTTCTTC. It specifies CASRTGFEQFF. The V call is TRBV6-5, the J call TRBJ2-1; the match to TRBD1 covers 7 bases. The germline gives CDR1 MNHEY, CDR2 SVGAGI. CDR3 size: 11 residues. Trimming cost V 6 bases and J 9 bases; bases outside gene matches: 2.

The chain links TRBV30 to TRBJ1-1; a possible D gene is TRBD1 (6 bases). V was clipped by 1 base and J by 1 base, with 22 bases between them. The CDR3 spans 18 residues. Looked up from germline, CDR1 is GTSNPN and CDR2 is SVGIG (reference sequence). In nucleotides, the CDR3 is TGTGCCTGGAGTGGGGGACAACTCAATCGATGGGGGAACACTGAAGCTTTCTTT. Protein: CAWSGGQLNRWGNTEAFF.

CDR3 in DNA: TGCGCCAGCAGTCTAGACAGCCGGGAGCTGTTTTTT. It is translated as CASSLDSRELFF. The rearrangement links TRBV5-1 to TRBJ2-2, with a weak D call TRBD1 (5 bases). CDR3 length equals 12 residues. The V gene lost 5 bases and the J gene lost 9 bases, with 11 bases spanning the gap. The germline V gene encodes CDR1 SGHRS and CDR2 YFSETQ.

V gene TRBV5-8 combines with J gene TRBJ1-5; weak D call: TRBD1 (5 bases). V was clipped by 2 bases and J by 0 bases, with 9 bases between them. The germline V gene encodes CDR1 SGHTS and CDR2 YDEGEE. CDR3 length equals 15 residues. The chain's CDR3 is CASSLGDSSNQPQHF. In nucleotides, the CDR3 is TGTGCCAGCAGCTTAGGGGATAGTAGCAATCAGCCCCAGCATTTT.

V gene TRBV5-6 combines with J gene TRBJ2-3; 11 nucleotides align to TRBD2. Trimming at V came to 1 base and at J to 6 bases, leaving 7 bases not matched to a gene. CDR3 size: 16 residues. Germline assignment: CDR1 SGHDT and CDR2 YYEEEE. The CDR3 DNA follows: TGTGCCAGCAGCTTGCTGACTAGCGGGGCCAGGGATACGCAGTATTTT. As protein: CASSLLTSGARDTQYF.

The chain's CDR3 is CASSVSPGQGSYGYTF. CDR3 coding DNA: TGTGCCAGCAGTGTCTCACCGGGACAGGGAAGCTATGGCTACACCTTC. V is TRBV6-1 and J is TRBJ1-2; TRBD1 matches 9 bases. The CDR3 has 16 residues. The germline CDR1 and CDR2 sequences are MNHNS and SASEGT. Trimming at V came to 4 bases and at J to 4 bases, leaving 10 bases not matched to a gene.

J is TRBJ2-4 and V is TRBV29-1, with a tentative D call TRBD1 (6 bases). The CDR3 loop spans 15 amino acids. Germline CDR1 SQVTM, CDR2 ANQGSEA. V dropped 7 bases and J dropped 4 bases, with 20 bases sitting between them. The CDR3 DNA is TGCAGCGCGTGTCGTAGGCAGGGGACAAAAAACATTCAGTACTTC. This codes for CSACRRQGTKNIQYF.